Here is one T cell receptor (beta chain) with its context. This sample is drawn from a study of T cell changes during pregnancy in multiple sclerosis. Some clones are missing from TCRdb's copy, which holds only in-frame ones; the method was immunoSEQ multiplex PCR. The sample has 25,000 to 30,000 clones, about nine tenths seen once; the top ten hold around 0.58%. The germline CDR1 and CDR2 sequences are SGHRS and YFSETQ. V shed 2 bases and J 3 bases; nucleotides not matched to a gene: 4. The CDR3 has 14 amino acids. Sequenced material: CD4+ T cells from peripheral blood mononuclear cells, taken in the first trimester of pregnancy. The rearrangement uses TRBV5-1 and TRBJ2-5; 7 positions match TRBD1. This receptor was obtained from a female donor in good health, enrolled as a control in a pregnancy study. The CDR3 DNA sequence: TGCGCCAGCAGCTTCCGCGGACAGGAAGAGACCCAGTACTTC. Translation: CASSFRGQEETQYF.